Presented here are 14 T cell receptor beta chains from one specimen sequenced in a study of T cells after yellow fever vaccination. TCRdb re-called the 5' RACE reads with MiXCR, one entry per CDR3 protein. The sample shows around 250,000 distinct CDR3 sequences, around 4.9% of them seen only once. Sample: CD4+ T cells sorted from PBMCs, taken on the day of the yellow fever booster vaccination. The receptors come from a man between 18 and 35 years old who received the YFV17D yellow fever vaccine.

There are many counts of this clonotype. The rearrangement uses TRBV5-1 and TRBJ2-3; D is perhaps TRBD1 (6 bases). V lost 4 bases and J 4 bases, leaving 13 bases between the germline ends. This CDR3 region has 14 residues. Germline loops: CDR1 SGHRS, CDR2 YFSETQ. CDR3 region: CASSNLQGPDTQYF. The CDR3 coding sequence is TGCGCCAGCAGCAACCTACAGGGCCCAGATACGCAGTATTTT.

This clonotype occurred a few times. The chain recombines TRBV5-1 with TRBJ1-2; D is possibly TRBD1 (6 bases). The CDR3 is 15 amino acids. Germline CDR1 reads SGHRS; CDR2 reads YFSETQ. V was shortened by 4 bases and J by 8 bases, with 21 bases between the two germline ends. The CDR3 sequence is CASSRGEQGLRGYTF. The CDR3 nucleotides are TGCGCCAGCAGCCGCGGGGAACAGGGATTGAGGGGCTACACCTTC.

In its sample, this clonotype was seen many times. V gene TRBV12-3 or TRBV12-4 combines with J gene TRBJ2-3; 10 bases align to TRBD2. Trimming took 6 bases from V and 4 from J; bases not matched to a gene: 7. The CDR3 is 15 amino acids. The CDR3 bases are TGTGCCAGCAGCTGGACTAGCGGACCCGCAGATACGCAGTATTTT. This encodes CASSWTSGPADTQYF.

The chain recombines TRBV5-5 with TRBJ2-3, with TRBD1 identical over 10 bases. V lost 4 bases, J lost 5 bases, and 10 bases stayed unmatched. The CDR3 consists of 16 residues. Germline V gene sequence: CDR1 SGHKS, CDR2 YYEKEE (reference sequence). The CDR3 region is CASSGGGTGVGDTQYF. The CDR3 nucleotides are TGTGCCAGCAGCGGAGGGGGGACAGGGGTAGGAGATACGCAGTATTTT.

This clonotype was seen only a few times. This chain joins TRBV5-1 and TRBJ1-1; 9 bases align to TRBD1. V trimming: 4 bases; J trimming: 5 bases; junction bases outside the gene matches: 6. CDR3 length: 14 amino acids. CDR1 is SGHRS, CDR2 YFSETQ, per germline. Here the CDR3 DNA reads TGCGCCAGCAGCCCACAGGGGGCCGGGACTGAAGCTTTCTTT. Translated, it gives CASSPQGAGTEAFF.

A few counts support this clonotype. The genes are TRBV27 and TRBJ1-1; D may be TRBD1 (6 bases). Germline V gene data show CDR1 as MNHEY and CDR2 as SMNVEV (reference sequence). V dropped 4 bases and J dropped 1 base, with 13 bases sitting between them. The CDR3 has 15 amino acids. The CDR3 coding sequence is TGTGCCAGCAGTTGGGGGGGCGATTGGAACACTGAAGCTTTCTTT. Translating it yields CASSWGGDWNTEAFF.

This chain uses TRBV6-4 with TRBJ1-2; TRBD1 matches at 11 bases. CDR3 length: 15 amino acids. In germline, CDR1 is MRHNA, CDR2 SNTAGT. Trimming at V came to 7 bases and at J to 3 bases, leaving 7 bases not matched to a gene. DNA of the CDR3: TGTGCCAGCACCCCGGACAGGGGGCGCGACTATGGCTACACCTTC. It yields the protein CASTPDRGRDYGYTF.

This clonotype was counted a few times. The gene calls are TRBV27 and TRBJ1-1; the D is unclear. Germline-derived CDR1 and CDR2 are MNHEY and SMNVEV (reference sequence). With 7 bases removed from V and 7 bases from J, the gap between germline ends came to 13 bases. The CDR3 is 12 amino acids. The CDR3 nucleotides read TGTGCCAGCATGGTGGTCGGAAGTGAAGCTTTCTTT. It specifies CASMVVGSEAFF.

This clonotype was observed a handful of times. The V gene is TRBV7-2, the J gene TRBJ1-2; D not certain. The CDR3 loop spans 13 amino acids. CDR1 is SGHTA, CDR2 FQGNSA, per germline. V dropped 1 base and J dropped 3 bases, with 6 bases sitting between them. The CDR3 is CASSLVNDYGYTF. CDR3 in DNA: TGTGCCAGCAGCTTAGTCAACGACTATGGCTACACCTTC.

The gene calls are TRBV7-8 and TRBJ1-6; the match to TRBD1 covers 7 bases. The CDR3 sequence is 18 residues long. Looked up from germline, CDR1 is SGHVS and CDR2 is FQNEAQ. The V and J ends lost 4 bases and 0 bases, in that order; junction bases with no gene match: 9. The CDR3 region is CASSSSPGQSSYNSPLHF. The CDR3 DNA is TGTGCCAGCAGCTCCTCACCGGGACAGAGCTCCTATAATTCACCCCTCCACTTT.

This clonotype was recorded a few times. J is TRBJ1-1 and V is TRBV7-9, with TRBD1 matching over 7 bases. After removal of 5 bases from V and 5 bases from J, the junction contained 8 bases not matched to a gene. The CDR3 length is 14 residues. The germline gives CDR1 SEHNR, CDR2 FQNEAQ (reference sequence). The CDR3 is CASSQGEGRTEAFF. CDR3 nucleotides: TGTGCCAGCAGCCAGGGGGAGGGGAGAACTGAAGCTTTCTTT.

This sequence joins TRBV3-1 and TRBJ1-1, with 12 bases aligning to TRBD1. The CDR3 totals 15 residues. V shed 7 bases and J 8 bases; nucleotides not matched to a gene: 11. In germline, CDR1 is LGHDT, CDR2 YNNKEL (reference sequence). The CDR3 DNA reads as TGTGCCAGCAACCCTCGGGACAGGGGGCTTGGGGAAGCTTTCTTT. This codes for CASNPRDRGLGEAFF.

V and J are TRBV30 and TRBJ2-2; D may be TRBD2 (6 bases). Germline CDR1 and CDR2: GTSNPN and SVGIG (reference sequence). The CDR3 runs to 14 residues. V lost 4 bases and J lost 3, with 12 bases in between. The CDR3 protein is CAWMSGLYTGELFF. The CDR3 nucleotides are TGTGCCTGGATGTCCGGACTATACACCGGGGAGCTGTTTTTT. Complete variable domain (other parts from reference TRBV30 and TRBJ2-2): SQTIHQWPATLVQPVGSPLSLECTVEGTSNPNLYWYRQAAGRGLQLLFYSVGIGQISSEVPQNLSASRPQDRQFILSSKKLLLSDSGFYLCAWMSGLYTGELFFGEGSRLTVL.

This clonotype was observed a handful of times. The V gene is TRBV15, the J gene TRBJ1-5; D perhaps matches TRBD1 (6 bases). Germline V gene lookup returns CDR1 LNHNV and CDR2 YYDKDF (reference sequence). V lost 5 bases, J lost 1 base, and 12 bases lay in between. This CDR3 contains 15 residues. The CDR3 sequence: CATSATGSSNQPQHF. CDR3 in DNA: TGTGCCACCAGCGCAACAGGGTCGAGCAATCAGCCCCAGCATTTT.